This paragraph covers one T cell receptor beta chain sequence. In the original workflow: Estimates of nucleated cell counts were drawn from the amplification of reference gene primers. Some clones are missing from TCRdb's copy, which holds only in-frame ones; the method was immunoSEQ multiplex PCR. From that table come the V and J calls and clone size; the DNA was used to work out D and trimming. The data show about 240,000 clones, around 80% seen once. Germline CDR1 reads MDHEN; CDR2 reads SYDVKM. The CDR3 is made up of 17 amino acids. J was trimmed by 1 base and V by 5 bases; bases with no gene match: 11. These data belong to a study of blood T cell repertoires in COVID-19. Study as a whole: COVID-19 samples collected from the United States, Italy and Spain covered acute and convalescent phases. PBMCs, B-cell-depleted T cells, or T cells were the source of the cDNA or gDNA that made up the material.

The sequenced sample was peripheral blood. V and J are TRBV28 and TRBJ1-5; 7 bases align to TRBD1. This receptor was identified in a woman aged 18-30 years with acute or convalescent COVID-19. CDR3 sequence (DNA): TGTGCCAGCAGTCGGAAGACAGGGAGTTTAAGCAATCAGCCCCAGCATTTT. This codes for CASSRKTGSLSNQPQHF.